The 14 T cell receptor beta chains reported below all come from one sample, sequenced in a study of T cell responses to AZD1222 COVID-19 vaccine (dated by TCRdb to the early 2020s). Receptors were amplified or captured by the immunoSEQ multiplex PCR assay. Not all clones reach the TCRdb copy of this immuneACCESS table, which keeps in-frame sequences only. Checked studies attribute under half of the gap to unresolved V genes and leave the rest unexplained. The sample table holds around 99,000 clones, of which around 90% were seen once. The ten largest clones capture 10% to 15% of the sample. What this sample's time point label stands for: baseline before first vaccination. Read against the paper, the sample's treatment or condition label means: meningococcal conjugate vaccine given as trial control. The sample was peripheral blood, taken on day 0 of MenACWY control vaccination. The receptors originated from an adult in good health.

The chain joins TRBV5-1 to TRBJ2-7, with D perhaps matching TRBD2 (7 bases). Germline loops: CDR1 SGHRS, CDR2 YFSETQ. This CDR3 comprises 17 residues. The germline V and J ends were trimmed by 2 bases and 2 bases, with 20 bases remaining between them. CDR3 coding DNA: TGCGCCAGCAGCTTCTCTATAACCGGGGGGCGACCCTACGAGCAGTACTTC. Its translation is CASSFSITGGRPYEQYF.

The J gene is TRBJ2-2, the V gene TRBV13; 11 positions agree with TRBD1. V trimming: 5 bases; J trimming: 4 bases; junction bases outside the gene matches: 6. The germline gives CDR1 PRHDT, CDR2 FYEKMQ (reference sequence). This CDR3 has 16 residues. In DNA form, the CDR3 reads TGTGCCAGCAGCCCGCCCGGGACAGGGGGCACCGGGGAGCTGTTTTTT. Protein product: CASSPPGTGGTGELFF.

The V call is TRBV4-2, the J call TRBJ2-2; TRBD1 matches at 7 bases. J was trimmed by 0 bases and V by 7 bases; bases with no gene match: 8. Germline loops: CDR1 LGHNA, CDR2 YNFKEQ. The CDR3 covers 16 residues. The DNA of the CDR3 is TGTGCCAGCATGGCGACAGGGCAGGCGAACACCGGGGAGCTGTTTTTT. This gives the protein CASMATGQANTGELFF.

The genes are TRBV5-1 and TRBJ2-2, with D perhaps TRBD1 or TRBD2 (5 bases each). CDR1 is SGHRS, CDR2 YFSETQ, per germline. V lost 4 bases and J 3 bases, leaving 16 bases between the germline ends. CDR3 length: 16 residues. The CDR3 bases are TGCGCCAGCAGCCCTCTGAGGGGACGTGACACCGGGGAGCTGTTTTTT. Protein: CASSPLRGRDTGELFF.

V usage is TRBV3-1 (or the pseudogene TRBV3-2) and J usage is TRBJ2-7; D may be TRBD1 or TRBD2 (6 bases each). Germline values: CDR1 LGHDT, CDR2 YNNKEL (reference sequence). The CDR3 loop spans 15 amino acids. V was trimmed by 4 bases and J by 5 bases, leaving 18 bases between them. DNA of the CDR3: TGTGCCAGCAGCCCACCTGGTGTAGGGGGGAACGAGCAGTACTTC. Amino acids: CASSPPGVGGNEQYF.

This clone was seen more than once but under ten times. The rearrangement uses TRBV29-1 and TRBJ1-2; 7 nucleotides line up with TRBD1. Trimming took 4 bases from V and 6 from J; bases not matched to a gene: 8. This CDR3 region has 13 residues. The germline V gene encodes CDR1 SQVTM and CDR2 ANQGSEA. The CDR3 sequence is CSVVPGGDDGYTF. CDR3 coding DNA: TGCAGCGTTGTCCCAGGGGGGGATGATGGCTACACCTTC.

The rearrangement joins TRBV19 to TRBJ1-1, with D uncertain. The CDR3 runs to 12 residues. In germline, CDR1 is LNHDA, CDR2 SQIVND (reference sequence). Between the trimmed V and J ends, which lost 7 bases and 7 bases, there was a span of 13 bases. Here the CDR3 reads CASKGPGYEAFF. As DNA, the CDR3 is TGTGCCAGTAAGGGCCCAGGATATGAAGCTTTCTTT.

The chain is built from TRBV6-5 and TRBJ1-2, with D uncertain. Germline CDR1 MNHEY, CDR2 SVGAGI. Trimming left V 0 bases short and J 4 bases short, with 15 bases between. The CDR3 contains 16 residues. DNA of the CDR3: TGTGCCAGCAGTTACTCGCTTGGCAGGTCGTCCTATGGCTACACCTTC. Translating gives CASSYSLGRSSYGYTF.

This rearrangement joins TRBV12-3 or TRBV12-4 to TRBJ2-2; D unclear. Trimming took 6 bases from V and 6 from J, leaving 11 bases between them. This CDR3 is 13 amino acids long. Here the CDR3 reads CASRTVPAGELFF. As DNA, the CDR3 is TGTGCCAGCAGAACGGTACCAGCCGGGGAGCTGTTTTTT.

This chain joins TRBV7-9 and TRBJ2-3; D ambiguous. The germline V gene has CDR1 SEHNR and CDR2 FQNEAQ (reference sequence). The CDR3 is made up of 14 amino acids. V was shortened by 1 base and J by 0 bases, with 5 bases between the two germline ends. The CDR3 nucleotides are TGTGCCAGCAGCTTAGTGGACAGCACAGATACGCAGTATTTT. Translation gives CASSLVDSTDTQYF.

The V call is TRBV2, the J call TRBJ2-1; 13 bases are shared with TRBD2. The junction had 10 bases not matched to a gene; V was cut back by 5 bases and J by 0 bases. Germline CDR1 and CDR2: SNHLY and FYNNEI. The CDR3 runs to 19 residues. DNA for the CDR3: TGTGCCAGCAGTCCGCAACCGGGACTAGCGGGGAGCTCCTACAATGAGCAGTTCTTC. Residues: CASSPQPGLAGSSYNEQFF.

This chain uses TRBV19 with TRBJ1-1; D is undetermined. The V end was cut by 5 bases, the J end by 2 bases, with 6 bases between. CDR3 length: 12 residues. Per the germline V gene, CDR1 is LNHDA and CDR2 is SQIVND (reference sequence). CDR3 sequence: CASSLANTEAFF. The CDR3 coding sequence is TGTGCCAGTAGTTTGGCTAACACTGAAGCTTTCTTT.

J is TRBJ1-1 and V is TRBV18, with D perhaps TRBD1 (6 bases). CDR3 size: 14 residues. Trimming removed 9 bases at V and 0 bases at J, with 14 bases between. Germline CDR1 KGHSH, CDR2 LQKENI. Here the CDR3 reads CASTGTSMNTEAFF. The CDR3 nucleotides read TGTGCCAGTACCGGGACATCCATGAACACTGAAGCTTTCTTT.

J is TRBJ2-1 and V is TRBV6-4; 8 bases map to TRBD1. Germline CDR1 is MRHNA and CDR2 is SNTAGT. With V trimmed by 3 bases and J by 5 bases, 9 bases remained unmatched. The CDR3 runs to 16 residues. The CDR3 DNA follows: TGTGCCAGCAGTGAGGGTTCCAGGGGGCGTCACAATGAGCAGTTCTTC. It specifies CASSEGSRGRHNEQFF.